Each of the 23 T cell receptor beta chains below was sequenced from the same sample in a study of type 1 and type 2 diabetes patients. The PCR template was genomic DNA. The TCR beta CDR3 region was amplified using 30 forward and 13 reverse primers. Via MiXCR, TCRdb re-called the multiplex PCR reads, giving one row per CDR3 protein. The sample contains about 290,000 distinct CDR3 sequences, around 47% of which appear only once. Material: peripheral blood mononuclear cells (PBMCs). The receptors shown here come from a man aged 18 to 35 with type 2 diabetes.

V gene TRBV11-2 combines with J gene TRBJ1-1; 7 nucleotides match TRBD1. CDR1 is SGHAT, CDR2 FQNNGV, per germline. This CDR3 has 13 amino acids. J was trimmed by 11 bases and V by 7 bases; bases with no gene match: 13. The CDR3 is CASNPGGADRAFF. CDR3 DNA: TGTGCCAGCAATCCAGGGGGAGCCGATCGGGCTTTCTTT.

V usage is TRBV3-1 and J usage is TRBJ1-1; 10 bases are a match to TRBD1. Germline values: CDR1 LGHDT, CDR2 YNNKEL (reference sequence). V was pared by 9 bases and J by 0 bases, with 4 bases of the junction left unmatched. This CDR3 comprises 14 residues. The CDR3 DNA reads TGTGCCAGTATTGACAGGGGGCTGAACACTGAAGCTTTCTTT. This encodes CASIDRGLNTEAFF.

Details on this clonotype: Lacking the conserved final phenylalanine or tryptophan, this CDR3 likely reflects a read error. The chain employs TRBV12-3 or TRBV12-4 and TRBJ1-1, with D tentatively TRBD1 (6 bases). The CDR3 spans 11 residues. Trimming removed 8 bases at V and 8 bases at J, with 12 bases between. CDR3 nucleotide sequence: TGTGCCAGCTGGAGGAGGGGGGAAGCTTTCCTT. Residues: CASWRRGEAFL.

The V call is TRBV6-1, the J call TRBJ2-7, with D perhaps matching TRBD1 (6 bases). Germline CDR1 is MNHNS and CDR2 is SASEGT. Trimming left V 5 bases short and J 5 bases short, with 22 bases between. The CDR3 is made up of 16 amino acids. Written as DNA, the CDR3 is TGTGCCAGCAGTACAGCGCCAGGGGTGGGAGCCCACGAGCAGTACTTC. Translated: CASSTAPGVGAHEQYF.

The chain couples TRBV4-2 to TRBJ2-7; either TRBD1 or TRBD2 may supply D (5 bases each). Germline V gene lookup returns CDR1 LGHNA and CDR2 YNFKEQ. V was pared by 3 bases and J by 2 bases, with 11 bases between. This CDR3 comprises 14 residues. The CDR3 sequence is CASSHRDGPYEQYF. The CDR3 nucleotides read TGTGCCAGCAGCCACCGGGACGGTCCCTACGAGCAGTACTTC.

This clonotype was counted between two and nine times. This chain joins TRBV6-2 or TRBV6-3 and TRBJ1-1; maybe TRBD1 (6 bases). There are 13 residues in the CDR3. CDR1 MNHEY and CDR2 SVGEGT come from the germline V gene. Trimming cost V 5 bases and J 6 bases, with 13 bases left between them. CDR3 bases: TGTGCCAGCAGTGCGACCGGGACACCTGAAGCTTTCTTT. This encodes CASSATGTPEAFF.

This clonotype came up a few times. The chain couples TRBV7-2 to TRBJ2-7, with D unclear. The CDR3 is 13 amino acids. Germline-derived CDR1 and CDR2 are SGHTA and FQGNSA. Trimming stripped 2 bases from V and 4 bases from J, with 9 bases between. CDR3 DNA: TGTGCCAGCAGCTTAAATCCTTCTTACGAGCAGTACTTC. This sequence encodes CASSLNPSYEQYF.

This clonotype was seen more than once but under ten times. CDR3 loop: CASGGSSATNEKLFF. The CDR3 coding sequence is TGTGCCAGCGGGGGCTCGTCTGCAACTAATGAAAAACTGTTTTTT. The chain uses TRBV12-3 or TRBV12-4 and TRBJ1-4; TRBD1 is a possible D gene (6 bases). The CDR3 consists of 15 residues. V dropped 8 bases and J dropped 0 bases, with 13 bases sitting between them.

This clonotype was picked up a small number of times. The chain is built from TRBV12-3 or TRBV12-4 and TRBJ2-7; a weak D match, TRBD2 (6 bases). The CDR3 has 13 residues. The V and J ends lost 7 bases and 5 bases respectively, with 15 bases between them. Here the CDR3 DNA reads TGTGCCAGCAAAAACGGACTATCGAACGAGCAGTACTTC. Its translation is CASKNGLSNEQYF.

CDR3 amino acids: CATSGGGTDTQYF. DNA for the CDR3: TGTGCCACCTCAGGGGGCGGCACAGATACGCAGTATTTT. V is TRBV24-1 and J is TRBJ2-3; 8 nucleotides agree with TRBD1. The CDR3 spans 13 residues. The V and J ends lost 9 bases and 1 base, in that order; junction bases with no gene match: 2. Germline V gene sequence: CDR1 KGHDR, CDR2 SFDVKD.

This clonotype was picked up a small number of times. The rearrangement uses TRBV19 and TRBJ2-7, with 8 bases that match TRBD1. Per the germline V gene, CDR1 is LNHDA and CDR2 is SQIVND (reference sequence). This CDR3 comprises 16 residues. With V trimmed by 0 bases and J by 1 base, 5 bases remained unmatched. CDR3 loop: CASSIDPDRASYEQYF. CDR3 DNA: TGTGCCAGTAGTATAGATCCGGACAGGGCATCCTACGAGCAGTACTTC.

The chain is built from TRBV20-1 and TRBJ2-1; D is ambiguous. V was clipped by 6 bases and J by 5 bases, with 8 bases between them. This CDR3 comprises 11 residues. The V gene's germline CDR1 is DFQATT and CDR2 SNEGSKA (reference sequence). Here the CDR3 reads CSASYHNEQFF. The CDR3 coding sequence is TGCAGTGCCTCGTACCACAATGAGCAGTTCTTC.

The chain has TRBV10-3 and TRBJ1-1; 11 bases fit TRBD1. Germline loops: CDR1 ENHRY, CDR2 SYGVKD. The ends lost 3 bases at V and 3 bases at J; junction bases unmatched: 3. This CDR3 has 15 residues. CDR3 sequence: CAISDTDRGHTEAFF. The CDR3, as DNA: TGTGCCATCAGTGATACGGACAGGGGGCACACTGAAGCTTTCTTT.

The V gene is TRBV6-5, the J gene TRBJ1-2; D not resolved. V lost 8 bases and J lost 4, with 17 bases in between. CDR1 and CDR2 from the germline V gene are MNHEY and SVGAGI. CDR3 length: 14 residues. The CDR3 loop reads CASADSRIGYGYTF. The DNA for the CDR3 is TGTGCCAGCGCAGATTCCAGGATAGGCTATGGCTACACCTTC.

In its sample, this clonotype was seen a few times. This chain links TRBV12-3 or TRBV12-4 with TRBJ1-1; TRBD1 matches 9 bases. V shed 6 bases, J shed 7 bases, and the junction held 9 bases outside the gene matches. The CDR3 consists of 14 residues. The chain's CDR3 is CASRATQGAIEAFF. The CDR3, as DNA: TGTGCCAGCAGAGCAACACAGGGGGCTATTGAAGCTTTCTTT.

In this sample, this clonotype turned up once. One end of the junction is discordant with germline, which a read error may explain. The V call is TRBV7-2, the J call TRBJ1-2, with D tentatively TRBD1 (5 bases). The length of the CDR3 is 16 residues. Germline values: CDR1 SGHTA, CDR2 FQGNSA. CDR3 amino acids: CASSQELRGWNYGYTF. DNA for the CDR3: TGCGCCAGCAGCCAAGAGTTGCGGGGGTGGAACTATGGCTACACCTTC. The complete variable domain, with remaining parts taken from reference TRBV7-2 and TRBJ1-2, reads GAGVSQSPSNKVTEKGKDVELRCDPISGHTALYWYRQSLGQGLEFLIYFQGNSAPDKSGLPSDRFSAERTGGSVSTLTIQRTQQEDSAVYLCASSQELRGWNYGYTFGSGTRLTVV.

This clonotype was counted once. The J gene is TRBJ2-1, the V gene TRBV12-3 or TRBV12-4, with unresolved D. CDR3 length: 16 amino acids. Trimming cost V 0 bases and J 6 bases, with 15 bases left between them. The CDR3 region is CASSLARFSRGNEQFF. CDR3 in DNA: TGTGCCAGCAGTTTAGCGAGGTTTTCTAGAGGCAATGAGCAGTTCTTC.

This clonotype was detected only a few times. The chain links TRBV4-1 to TRBJ1-1; D is ambiguous. V shed 4 bases and J shed 2 bases, with 8 bases lying between them. The V gene's germline CDR1 is MGHRA and CDR2 YSYEKL. The length of the CDR3 is 13 residues. CDR3 DNA: TGCGCCAGCAGCCCGAGGCCTAACACTGAAGCTTTCTTT. Residues: CASSPRPNTEAFF.

This chain connects TRBV19 to TRBJ2-1, with 9 bases identical to TRBD2. Germline loops: CDR1 LNHDA, CDR2 SQIVND (reference sequence). The ends lost 4 bases at V and 2 bases at J; junction bases unmatched: 6. The CDR3 extends over 16 amino acids. The CDR3 is CASSTSGESPYNEQFF. The CDR3 region has the DNA TGTGCCAGTAGTACTAGCGGGGAATCCCCCTACAATGAGCAGTTCTTC.

This chain uses TRBV24-1 with TRBJ1-5, with D unresolved. V lost 7 bases and J lost 0, with 9 bases in between. Germline V gene sequence: CDR1 KGHDR, CDR2 SFDVKD. The CDR3 totals 14 residues. In nucleotides, the CDR3 is TGTGCCACCAGCCGCCGGGATAGCAATCAGCCCCAGCATTTT. Its translation is CATSRRDSNQPQHF.

This clonotype was detected many times. The chain employs TRBV2 and TRBJ2-7, with D tentatively TRBD1 or TRBD2 (5 bases each). This CDR3 is built from 12 residues. Between the trimmed V and J ends, which lost 3 bases and 3 bases, there was a span of 6 bases. CDR1 SNHLY and CDR2 FYNNEI come from the germline V gene. CDR3 protein: CASSEGDYEQYF. The CDR3 DNA sequence: TGTGCCAGCAGTGAGGGGGACTACGAGCAGTACTTC.

This clonotype was observed once. An end of the junction does not agree with germline; a read error may underlie this. The chain recombines TRBV20-1 with TRBJ1-4; no clear D gene. Germline assignment: CDR1 DFQATT and CDR2 SNEGSKA (reference sequence). The CDR3 length is 12 residues. The DNA of the CDR3 is TGCAGTGCTAGGGGTTTCAATGAAGAACTGTTTTTT. Its translation is CSARGFNEELFF.

The rearrangement links TRBV10-1 to TRBJ2-2; 7 bases fit TRBD1. V trimming: 4 bases; J trimming: 1 base; junction bases outside the gene matches: 9. The germline gives CDR1 WNHNN, CDR2 SYGVQD (reference sequence). The CDR3 runs to 17 residues. The chain's CDR3 is CASSGPPGTVNTGELFF. CDR3 DNA: TGCGCCAGCAGTGGACCCCCAGGGACAGTGAACACCGGGGAGCTGTTTTTT.